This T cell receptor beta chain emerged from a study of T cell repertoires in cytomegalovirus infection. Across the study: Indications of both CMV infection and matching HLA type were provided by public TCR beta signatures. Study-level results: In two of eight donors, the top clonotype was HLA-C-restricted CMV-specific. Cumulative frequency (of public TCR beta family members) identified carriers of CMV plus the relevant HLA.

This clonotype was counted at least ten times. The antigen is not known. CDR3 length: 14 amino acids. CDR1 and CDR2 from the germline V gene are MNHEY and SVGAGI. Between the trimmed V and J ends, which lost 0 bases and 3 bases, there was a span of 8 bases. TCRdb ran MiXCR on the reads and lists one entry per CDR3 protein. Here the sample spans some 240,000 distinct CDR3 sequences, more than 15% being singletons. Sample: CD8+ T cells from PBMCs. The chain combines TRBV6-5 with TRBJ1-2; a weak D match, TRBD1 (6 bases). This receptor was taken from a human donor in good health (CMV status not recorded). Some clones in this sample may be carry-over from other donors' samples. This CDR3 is CASSYSPGDYGYTF. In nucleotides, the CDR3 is TGTGCCAGCAGTTACTCGCCAGGGGACTATGGCTACACCTTC.